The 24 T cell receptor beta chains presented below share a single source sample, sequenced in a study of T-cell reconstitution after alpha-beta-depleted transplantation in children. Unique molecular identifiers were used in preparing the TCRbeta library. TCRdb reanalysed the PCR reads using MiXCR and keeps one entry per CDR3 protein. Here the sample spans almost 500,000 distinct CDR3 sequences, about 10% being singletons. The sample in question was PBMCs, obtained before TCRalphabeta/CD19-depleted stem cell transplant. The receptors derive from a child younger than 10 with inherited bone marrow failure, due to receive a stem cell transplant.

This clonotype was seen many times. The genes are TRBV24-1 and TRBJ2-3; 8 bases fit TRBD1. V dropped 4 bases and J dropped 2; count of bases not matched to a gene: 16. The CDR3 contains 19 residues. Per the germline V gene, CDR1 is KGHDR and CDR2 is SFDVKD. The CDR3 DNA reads TGTGCCACCAGTGACCCCCTGGGACTGGGACAGGTTAACACAGATACGCAGTATTTT. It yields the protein CATSDPLGLGQVNTDTQYF.

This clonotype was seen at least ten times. The CDR3 protein is CAISEGQGVYEQYF. CDR3 nucleotide sequence: TGTGCCATCAGTGAGGGACAGGGGGTCTACGAGCAGTACTTC. This chain connects TRBV10-3 to TRBJ2-7; TRBD1 agrees at 10 bases. V lost 2 bases and J lost 3; bases outside the gene matches: 1. This CDR3 is 14 amino acids long. In germline, CDR1 is ENHRY, CDR2 SYGVKD.

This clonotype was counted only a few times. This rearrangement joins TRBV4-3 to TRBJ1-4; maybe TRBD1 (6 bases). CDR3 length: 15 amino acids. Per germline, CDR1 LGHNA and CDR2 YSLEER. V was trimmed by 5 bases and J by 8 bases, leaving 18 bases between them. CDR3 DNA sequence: TGCGCCAGCAGCAAGACCGTTGGGGGCGGGGAAAAACTGTTTTTT. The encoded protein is CASSKTVGGGEKLFF.

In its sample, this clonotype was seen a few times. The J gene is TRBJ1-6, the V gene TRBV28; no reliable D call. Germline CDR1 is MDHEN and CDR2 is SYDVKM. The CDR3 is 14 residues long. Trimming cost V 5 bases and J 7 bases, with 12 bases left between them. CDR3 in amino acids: CASSTGRHNSPLHF. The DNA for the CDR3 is TGTGCCAGCAGTACTGGGCGACACAATTCACCCCTCCACTTT.

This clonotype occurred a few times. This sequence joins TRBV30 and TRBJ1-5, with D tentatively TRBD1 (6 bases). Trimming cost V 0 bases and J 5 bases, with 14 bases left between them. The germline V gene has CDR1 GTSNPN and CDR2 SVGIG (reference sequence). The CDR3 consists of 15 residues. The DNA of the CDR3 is TGTGCCTGGAGTGTAATTGGGGGCCCCCATCAGCCCCAGCATTTT. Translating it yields CAWSVIGGPHQPQHF.

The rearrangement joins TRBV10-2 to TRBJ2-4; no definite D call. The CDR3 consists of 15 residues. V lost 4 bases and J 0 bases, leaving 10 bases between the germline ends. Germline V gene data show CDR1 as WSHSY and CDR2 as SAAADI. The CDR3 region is CASSGTDLAKNIQYF. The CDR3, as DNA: TGCGCCAGCAGTGGGACGGATCTAGCCAAAAACATTCAGTACTTC.

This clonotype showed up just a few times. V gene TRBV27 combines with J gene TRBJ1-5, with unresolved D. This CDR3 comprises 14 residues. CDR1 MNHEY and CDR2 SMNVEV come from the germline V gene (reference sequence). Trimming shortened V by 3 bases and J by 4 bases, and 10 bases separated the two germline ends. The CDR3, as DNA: TGTGCCAGCAGTTTCGGCAGGCTAAATCAGCCCCAGCATTTT. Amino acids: CASSFGRLNQPQHF.

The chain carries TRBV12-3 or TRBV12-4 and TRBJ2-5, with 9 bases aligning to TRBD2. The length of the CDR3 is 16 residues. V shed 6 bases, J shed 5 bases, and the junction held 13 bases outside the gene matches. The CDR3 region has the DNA TGTGCCAGCAGCCCTGGGCGGGAGGGCTTACAGGAGACCCAGTACTTC. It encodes CASSPGREGLQETQYF.

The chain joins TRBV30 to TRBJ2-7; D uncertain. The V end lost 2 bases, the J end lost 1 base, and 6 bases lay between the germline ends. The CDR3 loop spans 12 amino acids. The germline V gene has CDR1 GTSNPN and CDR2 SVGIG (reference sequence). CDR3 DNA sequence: TGTGCCTGGAGTTCCCGATCCTACGAGCAGTACTTC. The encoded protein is CAWSSRSYEQYF.

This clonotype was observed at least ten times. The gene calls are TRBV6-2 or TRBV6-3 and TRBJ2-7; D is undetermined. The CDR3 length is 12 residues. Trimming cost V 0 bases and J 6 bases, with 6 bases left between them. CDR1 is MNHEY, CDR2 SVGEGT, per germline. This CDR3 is CASSYSLPEQYF. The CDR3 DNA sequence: TGTGCCAGCAGTTACTCCCTGCCCGAGCAGTACTTC.

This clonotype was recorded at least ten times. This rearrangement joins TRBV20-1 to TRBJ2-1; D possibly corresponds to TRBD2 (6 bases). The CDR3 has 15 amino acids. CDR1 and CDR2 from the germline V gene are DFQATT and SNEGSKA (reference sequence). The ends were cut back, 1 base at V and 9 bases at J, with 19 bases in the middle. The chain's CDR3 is CSARGPLPSEGEQFF. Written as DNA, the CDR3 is TGCAGTGCTAGAGGCCCTTTGCCTAGCGAGGGTGAGCAGTTCTTC.

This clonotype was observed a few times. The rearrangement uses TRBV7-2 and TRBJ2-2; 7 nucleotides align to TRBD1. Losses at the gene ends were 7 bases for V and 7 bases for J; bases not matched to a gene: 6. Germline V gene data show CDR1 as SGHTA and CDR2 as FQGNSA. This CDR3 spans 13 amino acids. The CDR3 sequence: CASKITGDGELFF. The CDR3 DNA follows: TGTGCCAGCAAAATAACAGGGGACGGGGAGCTGTTTTTT.

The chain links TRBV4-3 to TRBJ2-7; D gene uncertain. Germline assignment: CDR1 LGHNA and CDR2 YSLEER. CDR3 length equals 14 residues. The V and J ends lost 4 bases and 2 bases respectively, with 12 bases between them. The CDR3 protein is CASSPSLPTYEQYF. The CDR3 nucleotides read TGCGCCAGCAGCCCCAGTCTTCCCACCTACGAGCAGTACTTC.

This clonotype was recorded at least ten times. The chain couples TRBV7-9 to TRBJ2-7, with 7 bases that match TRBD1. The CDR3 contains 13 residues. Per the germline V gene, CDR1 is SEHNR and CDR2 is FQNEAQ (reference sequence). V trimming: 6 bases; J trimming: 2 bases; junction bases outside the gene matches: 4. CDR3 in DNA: TGTGCCAGCAGTTTCGACAGGGCCTACGAGCAGTACTTC. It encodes CASSFDRAYEQYF.

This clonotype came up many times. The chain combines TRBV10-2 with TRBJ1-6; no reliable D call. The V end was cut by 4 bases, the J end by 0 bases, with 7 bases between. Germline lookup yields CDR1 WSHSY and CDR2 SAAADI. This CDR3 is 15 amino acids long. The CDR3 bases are TGCGCCAGCAGTGGCTGGGACTCCTATAATTCACCCCTCCACTTT. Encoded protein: CASSGWDSYNSPLHF.

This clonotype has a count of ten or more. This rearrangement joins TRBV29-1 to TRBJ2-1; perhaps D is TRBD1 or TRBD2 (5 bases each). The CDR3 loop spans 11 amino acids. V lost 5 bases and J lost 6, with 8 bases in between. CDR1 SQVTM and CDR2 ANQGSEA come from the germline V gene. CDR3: CSVRDRNEQFF. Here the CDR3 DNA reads TGCAGCGTTAGGGACCGCAATGAGCAGTTCTTC.

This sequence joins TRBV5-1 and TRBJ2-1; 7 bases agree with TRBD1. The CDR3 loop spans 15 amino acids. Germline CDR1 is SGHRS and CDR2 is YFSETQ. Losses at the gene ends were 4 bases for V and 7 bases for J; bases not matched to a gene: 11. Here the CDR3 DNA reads TGCGCCAGCAGCCTATCCTGGGCAGGGGGAAATGAGCAGTTCTTC. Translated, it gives CASSLSWAGGNEQFF.

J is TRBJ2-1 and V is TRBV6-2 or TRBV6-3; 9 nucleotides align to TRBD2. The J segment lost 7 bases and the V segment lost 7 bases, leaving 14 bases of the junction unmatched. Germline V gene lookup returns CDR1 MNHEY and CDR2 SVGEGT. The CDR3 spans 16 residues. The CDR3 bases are TGTGCCAGCACCCTCAAGGGACTAGCTATGATAAATGAGCAGTTCTTC. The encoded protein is CASTLKGLAMINEQFF.

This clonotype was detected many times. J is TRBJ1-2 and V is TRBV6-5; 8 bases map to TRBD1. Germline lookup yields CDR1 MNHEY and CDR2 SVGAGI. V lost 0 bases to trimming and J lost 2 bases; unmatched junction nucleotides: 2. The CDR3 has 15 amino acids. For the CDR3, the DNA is TGTGCCAGCAGTTACTCGGACAGGGTAAACTATGGCTACACCTTC. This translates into CASSYSDRVNYGYTF.

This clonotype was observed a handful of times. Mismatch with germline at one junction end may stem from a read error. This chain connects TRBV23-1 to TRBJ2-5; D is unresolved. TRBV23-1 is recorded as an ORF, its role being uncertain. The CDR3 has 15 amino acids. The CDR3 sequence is CASSQSVGFQETQYF. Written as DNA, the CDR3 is TGCGCCAGCAGCCAATCGGTGGGGTTCCAAGAGACCCAGTACTTC.

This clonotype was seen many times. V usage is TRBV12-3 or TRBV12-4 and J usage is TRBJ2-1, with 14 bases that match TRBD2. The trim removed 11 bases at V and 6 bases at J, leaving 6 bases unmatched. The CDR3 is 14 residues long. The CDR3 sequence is CAGEGTSGGNEQFF. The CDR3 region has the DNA TGTGCCGGAGAGGGGACTAGCGGGGGCAATGAGCAGTTCTTC.

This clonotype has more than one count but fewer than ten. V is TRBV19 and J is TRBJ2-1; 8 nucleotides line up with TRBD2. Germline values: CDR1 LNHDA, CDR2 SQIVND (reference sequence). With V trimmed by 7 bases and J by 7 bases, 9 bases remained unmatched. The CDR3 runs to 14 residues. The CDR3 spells CASNDIQRENEQFF. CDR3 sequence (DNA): TGTGCCAGTAACGATATACAGCGGGAGAATGAGCAGTTCTTC.

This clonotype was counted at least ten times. The CDR3 DNA follows: TGTGCCAGCAGTGGAACTAGCGGGGACTACAATGAGCAGTTCTTC. Translation: CASSGTSGDYNEQFF. The chain combines TRBV12-3 or TRBV12-4 with TRBJ2-1; TRBD2 agrees at 10 bases. J gave up 3 bases and V 5 bases, and 4 bases lay outside the gene matches. This CDR3 has 15 amino acids.

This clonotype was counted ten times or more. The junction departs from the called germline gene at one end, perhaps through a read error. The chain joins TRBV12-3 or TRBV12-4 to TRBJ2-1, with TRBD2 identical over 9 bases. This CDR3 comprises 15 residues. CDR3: CASSLAGRNYNEQFF. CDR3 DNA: TGTGCCAGCAGTCTAGCGGGAAGAAATTACAATGAGCAGTTCTTC.